This entry features one T cell receptor beta chain sequence. This CDR3 has 14 amino acids. V gave up 0 bases and J gave up 1 base, with 7 bases separating them. Germline CDR1 SGHKS, CDR2 YYEKEE (reference sequence). The sample is drawn from a study of cytomegalovirus exposure and HLA in healthy donors. Assay: immunoSEQ multiplex PCR; the TCRdb copy retains only in-frame clones and omits some. The sample carries 140,000 or so clones, about nine tenths recorded once. The source is a man between 18 and 35 years old in good health and CMV-seronegative. The specimen sequenced was PBMCs. This sequence joins TRBV5-5 and TRBJ2-5, with D unclear. As DNA, the CDR3 is TGTGCCAGCAGCTTGGTGTCAGTCCAAGAGACCCAGTACTTC. This codes for CASSLVSVQETQYF.